This TCR beta chain was profiled in a study of blood T cell repertoires in COVID-19. At the level of the study: Acute and convalescent COVID-19 samples came from the United States, Italy and Spain. Sources were T cells, B-cell-depleted T cells, or PBMCs; the material itself was cDNA or gDNA.

Under the authors' procedure: Reference gene primer amplification gave nucleated cell count estimates. Libraries were prepared by immunoSEQ multiplex PCR; TCRdb keeps only in-frame clonotypes and omits some of them. D and trimming come from the DNA, and the V and J calls and clone size come from that table. The profile shows around 160,000 clones, around 80% of them singletons. This CDR3 region has 12 residues. Trimming removed 3 bases from V and 8 bases from J, with 9 bases in between. Looked up from germline, CDR1 is SGHNT and CDR2 is YYREEE (reference sequence). Sequenced material: peripheral blood. The source of this sequence is a human donor in a cohort sampled during active COVID-19. The V and J genes are TRBV5-4 and TRBJ1-3; no firm D call. CDR3 residues: CASSSRPDTIYF. CDR3 nucleotides: TGTGCCAGCAGCTCGCGCCCGGACACCATATATTTT.